The rows below give T cell receptor beta chains drawn from one sample of a study of T cell responses to AZD1222 COVID-19 vaccine. Some clones are missing from TCRdb's copy, which holds only in-frame ones; the method was immunoSEQ multiplex PCR. Of 35,000 to 55,000 clones listed, 83% are singletons. The sequences come from peripheral blood, collected on day 0 of AZD1222 vaccination. These TCRs come from an adult in good health. CDR3s leave out the opening cysteine and the closing phenylalanine or tryptophan. Each record gives: J gene, clone size, V gene, CDR3 protein. Expanded clones get a size class; other rows say once, few or many, or leave the size out.

j_call: TRBJ2-7
clone_size: .
v_call: TRBV5-1
cdr3_aa: ASSLGDDRSTYEQY

j_call: TRBJ2-3
clone_size: .
v_call: TRBV12-3/TRBV12-4
cdr3_aa: ASSFARADTQY

j_call: TRBJ1-3
clone_size: .
v_call: TRBV30
cdr3_aa: AGAQSSGNTIY

j_call: TRBJ1-1
clone_size: .
v_call: TRBV5-6
cdr3_aa: ASSPGPLNTEAF

j_call: TRBJ1-6
clone_size: .
v_call: TRBV3-1/TRBV3-2
cdr3_aa: ASSQQGGNSSPLH

j_call: TRBJ2-1
clone_size: .
v_call: TRBV2
cdr3_aa: ASSLGIAGGPEQF

j_call: TRBJ2-7
clone_size: .
v_call: TRBV15
cdr3_aa: ATSRRDRVREQY

j_call: TRBJ1-3
clone_size: .
v_call: TRBV27
cdr3_aa: ASSVHSGNTIY

j_call: TRBJ2-3
clone_size: .
v_call: TRBV6-4
cdr3_aa: ASSWTDTQY

j_call: TRBJ1-1
clone_size: .
v_call: TRBV3-1/TRBV3-2
cdr3_aa: ASSRTTNTEAF

j_call: TRBJ1-1
clone_size: .
v_call: TRBV28
cdr3_aa: ASSLWPGGGDTEAF

j_call: TRBJ1-2
clone_size: .
v_call: TRBV11-2
cdr3_aa: ASSPGQSSMSGYT

j_call: TRBJ2-1
clone_size: once
v_call: TRBV5-1
cdr3_aa: ASSPGVWPNNEQF

j_call: TRBJ1-1
clone_size: .
v_call: TRBV7-2
cdr3_aa: ASLEGQRTEAF

j_call: TRBJ1-5
clone_size: many
v_call: TRBV2
cdr3_aa: ASSEAMAQPQH

j_call: TRBJ2-7
clone_size: few
v_call: TRBV5-1
cdr3_aa: ASSRTSGTYEQY

j_call: TRBJ1-2
clone_size: .
v_call: TRBV5-1
cdr3_aa: ASSPDGTGGYGYT

j_call: TRBJ2-6
clone_size: .
v_call: TRBV4-1
cdr3_aa: ASSQDIIIGGRRGGANVLT

j_call: TRBJ1-5
clone_size: .
v_call: TRBV5-1
cdr3_aa: ASSLGVSGGQPQH

j_call: TRBJ2-4
clone_size: few
v_call: TRBV4-1
cdr3_aa: ASSNGLGKNIQY